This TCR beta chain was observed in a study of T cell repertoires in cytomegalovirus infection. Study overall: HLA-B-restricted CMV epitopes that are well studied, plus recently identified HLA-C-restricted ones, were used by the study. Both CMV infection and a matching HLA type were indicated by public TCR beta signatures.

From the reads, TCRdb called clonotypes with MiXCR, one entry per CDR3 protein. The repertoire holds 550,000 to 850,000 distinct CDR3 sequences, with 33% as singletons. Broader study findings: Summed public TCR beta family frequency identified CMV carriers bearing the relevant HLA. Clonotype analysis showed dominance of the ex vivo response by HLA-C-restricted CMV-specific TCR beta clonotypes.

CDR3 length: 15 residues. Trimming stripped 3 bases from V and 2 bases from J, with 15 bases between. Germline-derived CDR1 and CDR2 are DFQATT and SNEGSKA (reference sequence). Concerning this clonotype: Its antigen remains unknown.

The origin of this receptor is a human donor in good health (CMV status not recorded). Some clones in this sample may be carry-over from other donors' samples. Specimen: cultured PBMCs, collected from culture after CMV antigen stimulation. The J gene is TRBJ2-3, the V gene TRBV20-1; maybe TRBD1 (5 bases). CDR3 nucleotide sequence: TGCAGTGCTAGTAGCCCACAGGAGTTCACAGATACGCAGTATTTT. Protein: CSASSPQEFTDTQYF.